The clone carrying this TCR beta chain was seen a handful of times. The entry originates in a study of blood T cell repertoires in COVID-19. At the level of the study: Samples representing acute and convalescent COVID-19 were sourced from the United States, Italy and Spain. From T cells, B-cell-depleted T cells, or PBMCs came the material, which was cDNA or gDNA.

The authors' processing: Estimated nucleated cell counts came from reference gene primer amplification. Data came from immunoSEQ multiplex PCR; TCRdb stores just in-frame clones and leaves some out. The V and J calls and the clone size are those of that table, but D and trimming were determined from the DNA. The table has about 86,000 clones, roughly 80% seen once. V shed 0 bases and J shed 0 bases, with 11 bases lying between them. Germline V lookup: CDR1 MNHNS, CDR2 SASEGT. The CDR3 has 17 residues. This sequence originates from a man aged 50-59 years with acute or convalescent COVID-19. Sequencing was done on a sample of peripheral blood. The gene calls are TRBV6-1 and TRBJ2-2, with a tentative D call TRBD1 (5 bases). The CDR3 loop is CASSEALHRTNTGELFF. CDR3 DNA sequence: TGTGCCAGCAGTGAAGCGCTTCACAGGACGAACACCGGGGAGCTGTTTTTT.